Given below is one TCR beta chain in context. This sample stems from a study of T cells in Graves' hyperthyroidism and ophthalmopathy. The CDR3 contains 14 residues. From germline, CDR1 is WNHNN and CDR2 SYGVQD (reference sequence). Trimming pared 0 bases from V and 8 bases from J, leaving 11 bases between. TCR beta CDR3 regions were amplified from RNA. With the HTBI primer set, the TCR CDR3 went through a first round of RT-PCR. TCRdb redid the calling of the multiplex PCR reads with MiXCR, one entry per CDR3 protein. The table shows about 690,000 distinct CDR3 sequences, with 17% occurring only once. For Graves' hyperthyroidism to be stable, ophthalmopathy could not progress within 18 months. Hyperthyroidism patients were newly diagnosed, had disease duration under 2 months, and were aged 18 to 65 years. Diagnostic assessment was based on clinical symptoms, serum thyroxine and TRAb, thyroid ultrasound and orbital computed tomography.

Sample: blood. The sequence was collected from a man aged 45-60 years with Graves' hyperthyroidism. This sequence joins TRBV10-1 and TRBJ1-5; D remains unclear. CDR3 sequence (DNA): TGCGCCAGCAGTGAGTCGAGAGGTCCCGAGCCCCAGCATTTT. Protein: CASSESRGPEPQHF.